This passage covers 8 T cell receptor beta chains from one sample sequenced in a study of blood T cells in healthy people across ages. Primed by a sample-barcoded 5' primer and a J-beta primer mix, a second PCR proceeded for about 6 to 12 cycles. TCRdb re-called the 5' RACE reads with MiXCR, one entry per CDR3 protein. Of some 900,000 distinct CDR3 sequences in the sample, roughly 43% are singletons; the top ten hold around 15%. Sequencing was done on a sample of blood. The receptors were sampled from a young man in good health.

The chain carries TRBV20-1 and TRBJ2-3, with 9 bases lining up with TRBD2. The V gene's germline CDR1 is DFQATT and CDR2 SNEGSKA (reference sequence). The ends lost 3 bases at V and 2 bases at J; junction bases unmatched: 6. This CDR3 has 15 amino acids. The CDR3 sequence is CSASGAGGLTDTQYF. The CDR3 coding sequence is TGCAGTGCTAGTGGCGCGGGGGGGCTCACAGATACGCAGTATTTT.

The rearrangement links TRBV29-1 to TRBJ2-1; TRBD1 or TRBD2 may be the D gene (5 bases each). The CDR3 is 12 residues long. The V end lost 2 bases, the J end lost 6 bases, and 8 bases lay between the germline ends. Germline V gene sequence: CDR1 SQVTM, CDR2 ANQGSEA. Written as DNA, the CDR3 is TGCAGCGTTGAAAAGGGACCCAATGAGCAGTTCTTC. Amino acids: CSVEKGPNEQFF.

This rearrangement joins TRBV5-6 to TRBJ1-2, with D perhaps matching TRBD1 (6 bases). V shed 4 bases and J shed 7 bases, with 14 bases lying between them. The length of the CDR3 is 13 residues. Germline CDR1 reads SGHDT; CDR2 reads YYEEEE. CDR3 in DNA: TGTGCCAGCAGCGTGGGGGGGCCCCTTGGCTACACCTTC. It encodes CASSVGGPLGYTF.

The rearrangement joins TRBV6-2 or TRBV6-3 to TRBJ1-1, with D uncertain. CDR3 length: 13 residues. Germline lookup yields CDR1 MNHEY and CDR2 SVGEGT. V shed 0 bases and J shed 6 bases, with 8 bases lying between them. CDR3 loop: CASSYSLGSEAFF. CDR3 bases: TGTGCCAGCAGTTACTCGCTTGGGTCTGAAGCTTTCTTT.

This clonotype was observed a single time. This chain uses TRBV11-2 with TRBJ1-2; D remains ambiguous. Germline V gives CDR1 SGHAT, CDR2 FQNNGV. The CDR3 runs to 15 residues. V was cut by 0 bases and J by 4 bases, with 12 bases left in between. CDR3 nucleotides: TGTGCCAGCAGCTTAGATTCGGGTTCTGTCTATGGCTACACCTTC. Its translation: CASSLDSGSVYGYTF.

The chain combines TRBV11-2 with TRBJ1-2, with D hard to call. The CDR3 has 14 residues. The germline V gene encodes CDR1 SGHAT and CDR2 FQNNGV. V shed 5 bases and J shed 3 bases, with 13 bases lying between them. CDR3 in DNA: TGTGCCAGCAGCCGCACAGAATCCTACTATGGCTACACCTTC. Residues: CASSRTESYYGYTF. Full variable domain (remainder filled in from reference TRBV11-2 and TRBJ1-2): EAGVAQSPRYKIIEKRQSVAFWCNPISGHATLYWYQQILGQGPKLLIQFQNNGVVDDSQLPKDRFSAERLKGVDSTLKIQPAKLEDSAVYLCASSRTESYYGYTFGSGTRLTVV.

This chain joins TRBV29-1 and TRBJ2-1; TRBD1 agrees at 8 bases. In germline, CDR1 is SQVTM, CDR2 ANQGSEA. After removal of 7 bases from V and 9 bases from J, the junction contained 5 bases not matched to a gene. The CDR3 is 11 residues long. The CDR3 region has the DNA TGCAGCGAGCACAGGGGGGCTGAGCAGTTCTTC. Residues: CSEHRGAEQFF.

This clonotype was detected a few times. The chain joins TRBV28 to TRBJ1-5; D not certain. Deletions cut 3 bases from V and 6 bases from J, with 9 bases between. Germline CDR1 is MDHEN and CDR2 is SYDVKM. The CDR3 has 13 residues. CDR3 nucleotides: TGTGCCAGCAGTTTGACGGTCGGTCAGCCCCAGCATTTT. Translating gives CASSLTVGQPQHF. The full variable domain, in which reference TRBV28 and TRBJ1-5 provide the parts outside the CDR3, is DVKVTQSSRYLVKRTGEKVFLECVQDMDHENMFWYRQDPGLGLRLIYFSYDVKMKEKGDIPEGYSVSREKKERFSLILESASTNQTSMYLCASSLTVGQPQHFGDGTRLSIL.